The clone carrying this T cell receptor (beta chain) was recorded at least ten times. In TCRdb, the PCR reads were re-called with MiXCR into one record per CDR3 protein. The data show about 640,000 distinct CDR3 sequences, approximately 20% seen once. This CDR3 contains 13 residues. Germline CDR1 reads GTSNPN; CDR2 reads SVGIG (reference sequence). V dropped 6 bases and J dropped 1 base, with 12 bases sitting between them. The data were obtained in a study of molecular identifiers for immune sequencing clone quantification. Sequencing was performed on naive CD8+ T cells from blood, with Jurkat cell RNA spiked in. Subset noted: FACS-sorted CD8+CD4-CCR7+CD45RA+ naive T cells. The chain links TRBV30 to TRBJ1-2; no reliable D call. The origin of this receptor is a human donor in good health. Some libraries in this study had Jurkat cell RNA spiked in. The CDR3 DNA sequence: TGTGCCTGTAAAGGGAGGATTAACTATGGCTACACCTTC. This sequence encodes CACKGRINYGYTF. Together with reference TRBV30 and TRBJ1-2, the CDR3 gives the full variable domain: SQTIHQWPATLVQPVGSPLSLECTVEGTSNPNLYWYRQAAGRGLQLLFYSVGIGQISSEVPQNLSASRPQDRQFILSSKKLLLSDSGFYLCACKGRINYGYTFGSGTRLTVV.